This is a list of T cell receptor beta chains from one sample in a study of control samples from healthy donors and cancer patients. Data came from immunoSEQ multiplex PCR; TCRdb stores just in-frame clones and leaves some out. In the table there are about 44,000 clones, 80% to 90% of which are singletons. The sequencing input was PBMCs. These receptors came from a woman aged 55-70 years with lung cancer. CDR3s include the opening cysteine and the closing phenylalanine or tryptophan. D genes are given only for firm matches. Some rows have no size entry. The others give once, few or many, or a class for an expanded clone.

j_call,clone_size,v_call,d_call,cdr3_aa,cdr3_nt
TRBJ2-1,NA,TRBV20-1,NA,CSARRRDEQFF,TGCAGTGCTAGGAGAAGGGATGAGCAGTTCTTC
TRBJ1-3,NA,TRBV30,NA,CALMTDTSSGNTIYF,TGTGCCTTGATGACAGACACCAGCTCTGGAAACACCATATATTTT
TRBJ1-3,NA,TRBV18,NA,CASSPPRGRNSGNTIYF,TGTGCCAGCTCTCCTCCACGGGGCCGCAACTCTGGAAACACCATATATTTT
TRBJ1-5,NA,TRBV2,TRBD1,CASTEDRGNQPQHF,TGTGCCAGCACCGAGGACAGGGGCAATCAGCCCCAGCATTTT
TRBJ1-5,NA,TRBV19,NA,CASSIVRGGNQPQHF,TGTGCCAGTAGTATTGTGCGGGGGGGCAATCAGCCCCAGCATTTT
TRBJ2-4,NA,TRBV29-1,NA,CSANRDFGIQYF,TGCAGCGCCAACCGGGACTTTGGCATTCAGTACTTC
TRBJ2-7,NA,TRBV6-2/TRBV6-3,NA,CASSYMLEAYEQYF,TGTGCCAGCAGTTATATGCTAGAAGCGTACGAGCAGTACTTC
TRBJ2-3,once,TRBV18,NA,CASSPVLQDTQYF,TGTGCCAGCTCACCGGTTTTGCAAGATACGCAGTATTTT
TRBJ2-3,NA,TRBV27,NA,CASESLGVQGDTQYF,TGTGCCAGCGAATCCCTGGGTGTCCAAGGGGATACGCAGTATTTT
TRBJ2-1,NA,TRBV5-6,TRBD1,CASSLSNRGPSYNEQFF,TGTGCCAGCAGCTTGAGCAACAGGGGGCCGTCCTACAATGAGCAGTTCTTC
TRBJ2-3,once,TRBV19,TRBD1,CASNGQGSYTDTQYF,TGTGCCAGTAACGGACAGGGGTCCTACACAGATACGCAGTATTTT
TRBJ1-2,NA,TRBV19,TRBD1,CASSIKQGAWNGYTF,TGTGCCAGTAGTATAAAGCAGGGGGCTTGGAATGGCTACACCTTC
TRBJ2-7,NA,TRBV12-5,TRBD2,CASGLPLGGRAYEQYF,TGTGCTAGTGGTTTGCCCCTGGGCGGGAGAGCCTACGAGCAGTACTTC
TRBJ2-6,NA,TRBV5-1,NA,CASSLKGGRSGANVLTF,TGCGCCAGCAGCTTGAAAGGAGGGCGCTCTGGGGCCAACGTCCTGACTTTC
TRBJ1-3,few,TRBV29-1,NA,CSVGGLSSGNTIYF,TGCAGCGTTGGGGGGCTCAGCTCTGGAAACACCATATATTTT
TRBJ2-3,NA,TRBV28,NA,CASNNQIGTGNRDTQYF,TGTGCCAGCAACAACCAGATAGGGACCGGGAACAGAGATACGCAGTATTTT
TRBJ1-3,NA,TRBV27,TRBD1,CASSRDRGPGNTIYF,TGTGCCAGCAGCCGAGACAGGGGCCCTGGAAACACCATATATTTT
TRBJ1-6,NA,TRBV6-2/TRBV6-3,TRBD1,CASSYETGENSPLHF,TGTGCCAGCAGTTACGAGACAGGGGAGAATTCACCCCTCCACTTT
TRBJ2-1,NA,TRBV27,NA,CASSLQSGVNEQFF,TGTGCCAGCAGTCTCCAATCAGGGGTAAATGAGCAGTTCTTC
TRBJ2-2,once,TRBV30,NA,CAWMNTGELFF,TGTGCCTGGATGAACACCGGGGAGCTGTTTTTT
TRBJ2-7,few,TRBV28,NA,CASSSLTGGWWEQYF,TGTGCCAGCAGTTCCTTGACAGGAGGGTGGTGGGAGCAGTACTTC
TRBJ1-4,NA,TRBV19,NA,CASSPGGRVFEKLFF,TGTGCCAGTAGCCCCGGTGGCAGGGTGTTTGAAAAACTGTTTTTT
TRBJ1-1,NA,TRBV12-3/TRBV12-4,TRBD1,CASSDDRGTEAFF,TGTGCCAGCAGTGATGACAGGGGGACTGAAGCTTTCTTT
TRBJ2-3,once,TRBV19,NA,CASSIDANTDTQYF,TGTGCCAGTAGTATAGATGCCAACACAGATACGCAGTATTTT